This T cell receptor beta chain came from a study of neoadjuvant nivolumab and ipilimumab in lung cancer. This CDR3 comprises 12 residues. V was cut by 6 bases and J by 4 bases, with 7 bases left in between. Germline CDR1 and CDR2: SNHLY and FYNNEI. This clone was detected a few times. What it recognizes is unknown. Study findings and constraints: Only a single major-pathologic-response sample was available for clonality analysis. From pretherapy to surgery, tumor richness and clonality rose with dual therapy. Higher pretherapy blood TCR richness went with higher resected-tumor richness.

Libraries were prepared by immunoSEQ multiplex PCR; TCRdb keeps only in-frame clonotypes and omits some of them. Seen here are fewer than 20,000 clones, about 72% observed once, and the top ten hold 7% to 9%. The clonotype was recovered from an adult with non-small cell lung cancer. The sample here was tumor tissue, taken after neoadjuvant nivolumab, alone or with ipilimumab, at or shortly before surgery. The chain uses TRBV2 and TRBJ1-5; no reliable D call. The CDR3 nucleotides are TGTGCCAGCAGGCCGGATAATCAGCCCCAGCATTTT. It encodes CASRPDNQPQHF.